This T cell receptor beta chain emerged from a study of blood T cell repertoires in COVID-19 (dated by TCRdb to the early 2020s). Regarding the research as a whole: Collaborator samples came from the United States, Italy and Spain and covered acute and convalescent phases of COVID-19. The prospective study material was composed of cDNA or gDNA derived from T cells, B-cell-depleted T cells, or PBMCs. Subjects who had been exposed to COVID-19, were actively infected with it, or had recovered from it provided the deeply sampled blood TCRbeta repertoires that made up the dataset. The repertoires were released in a freely available public database meant as a resource for research on the immune response to SARS-CoV-2. The samples were drawn from the first 160 participants of the ongoing ImmuneRACE study and from 1,200 or so subjects provided by 6 global collaborators. Nearly every sample came with metadata listing a de-identified subject ID, COVID-19 status, age in years and sex. HLA class I and class II types, where available, came from metadata supplied by the sample provider rather than from assay-based typing.

Study-wide conclusions, independent of this receptor: How much clinical and demographic metadata was included differed by source and by participant, and the metadata was provided uncurated.

With regard to this clone: The antigen it binds to is not known. No much larger clone is present one base from it, and per-base qualities are unavailable.

TCRbeta CDR3 regions were amplified from genomic DNA by means of the immunoSEQ Assay, a bias-controlled multiplex PCR. The study's processing was this. Nucleated cell counts per sample were estimated from amplification of reference gene primers within the assay. Sequence reads were collapsed and filtered to measure the absolute abundance of every unique TCRbeta CDR3 rearrangement. Productive Simpson clonality was computed per sample as the square root of Simpson's diversity index over productive rearrangements. TCRdb took this table from immuneACCESS and kept in-frame rearrangements with V and J called. Such tables lack part of the clones; where checked against another copy, unresolved V genes explain under half of the gap, and the rest is unexplained. That table is the source of V, J and clone size, and D and trimming were worked out from the DNA. Present in this sample are more than 300,000 clones, more than 75% of which were seen just once. Around 4% of the sample goes to the ten largest clones.

In the prospective study, participants were 18 to 89 years old, resided in about two dozen geographic areas of the United States, and were enrolled through a virtual design. In the prospective study, participants were assigned to cohorts based on the clinical history participants reported in a screening survey and a study questionnaire. ImmuneRACE Cohort 3 recovered participants were defined by two consecutive negative NP/OP PCR tests, healthcare professional clearance, or symptom resolution. In the prospective study, mobile phlebotomists collected whole blood, serum and a nasopharyngeal or oropharyngeal swab from each participant. Additional blood draws and questionnaires over an approximately 2-month period could optionally be provided by prospective study participants. Before DNA extraction, prospective study blood samples were shipped either frozen or at room temperature. The source material was PBMCs or T cells enriched from blood (not recorded which). This TCR was recovered from a man aged 30-40 years who had recovered from COVID-19.

The DNA sequence reads TGTGCCAGCAGCATGGGGAGGTACTATACGCAGTATTTT. Translated, this gives CASSMGRYYTQYF. Here the chain combines TRBV6-5 and TRBJ2-3; 6 matching bases give a weak D call of TRBD2. The germline V gene encodes CDR1 MNHEY and CDR2 SVGAGI. V is cut by 6 bases and J by 7 bases, and the space between the germline ends is 14 bases. CDR3 length: 13 amino acids, cysteine to phenylalanine. Only the CDR3 part of the read is kept: 39 bases, read in frame from the first base.